This T cell receptor beta chain comes out of a study of T-cell reconstitution after alpha-beta-depleted transplantation in children. This clonotype showed up just a few times. The V gene's germline CDR1 is SQVTM and CDR2 ANQGSEA. V lost 6 bases, J lost 0 bases, and 10 bases lay in between. This CDR3 is built from 13 residues. Molecular barcoding with unique molecular identifiers was used for the TCRbeta library. TCRdb reprocessed the PCR reads with MiXCR, giving one entry per CDR3 protein. The data hold 530,000 or so distinct CDR3 sequences, with 27% observed a single time. This chain uses TRBV29-1 with TRBJ2-3; D is unclear. The sample here was PBMCs, taken before TCRalphabeta/CD19-depleted stem cell transplant. This clonotype was obtained from a boy under two years old with Wiskott-Aldrich syndrome, due to receive a stem cell transplant. The CDR3 DNA is TGCAGCGTGTCCCCGACTAGCACAGATACGCAGTATTTT. It yields the protein CSVSPTSTDTQYF.